Listed here are 10 T cell receptor beta chains from one sample, sequenced in a study of OX40 agonist ivuxolimab in advanced cancers. Clones were read by immunoSEQ multiplex PCR, and TCRdb kept only the in-frame ones, dropping some. This sample carries around 130,000 clones, around 95% of them seen once, and the ten largest clones take 0.15% to 0.19%. The material sequenced was CD4+ or CD8+ T cells sorted from blood, taken in a trial of the OX40 agonist ivuxolimab. The receptors come from an adult with an advanced solid tumor such as melanoma, head and neck, liver or kidney cancer.

This rearrangement joins TRBV18 to TRBJ1-1; D is perhaps TRBD1 (5 bases). Trimming took off 5 bases at V and 1 base at J, with 11 bases between the two ends. This CDR3 is 14 amino acids long. CDR1 and CDR2 from the germline V gene are KGHSH and LQKENI. The CDR3 nucleotides are TGTGCCAGCTCAAATCCACAGGCGAACACTGAAGCTTTCTTT. Protein product: CASSNPQANTEAFF.

The chain combines TRBV5-4 with TRBJ2-2, with D possibly being TRBD1 or TRBD2 (6 bases each). The V gene lost 4 bases and the J gene lost 0 bases, with 13 bases spanning the gap. CDR3 length: 16 amino acids. Per the germline V gene, CDR1 is SGHNT and CDR2 is YYREEE (reference sequence). The DNA for the CDR3 is TGTGCCAGCAGCCCAGGAGGGGGACCGAACACCGGGGAGCTGTTTTTT. Translation gives CASSPGGGPNTGELFF.

The rearrangement uses TRBV7-3 and TRBJ2-2; D uncertain. The CDR3 runs to 14 residues. Germline assignment: CDR1 SGHTA and CDR2 FQGTGA. The V and J ends lost 8 bases and 2 bases respectively, with 12 bases between them. This CDR3 reads CASAPGPNTGELFF. In DNA form, the CDR3 reads TGTGCCAGCGCGCCGGGCCCTAACACCGGGGAGCTGTTTTTT.

This chain uses TRBV7-2 with TRBJ2-5, with 9 bases aligning to TRBD1. The J call is in doubt because the DNA end fits TRBJ2-7 better. CDR1 is SGHTA, CDR2 FQGNSA, per germline. This CDR3 has 15 residues. The CDR3 is CASSLGGTGRYEQYF. In DNA form, the CDR3 reads TGTGCCAGCAGCTTAGGTGGGACAGGGCGATACGAGCAGTACTTC.

V usage is TRBV19 and J usage is TRBJ2-7; TRBD1 matches at 9 bases. The CDR3 covers 12 residues. Germline CDR1 reads LNHDA; CDR2 reads SQIVND (reference sequence). V was clipped by 8 bases and J by 6 bases; unmatched bases: 5. CDR3 sequence: CASGDRVAEQYF. CDR3 nucleotides: TGTGCCAGTGGGGACAGGGTGGCCGAGCAGTACTTC. Full variable domain (remainder filled in from reference TRBV19 and TRBJ2-7): DGGITQSPKYLFRKEGQNVTLSCEQNLNHDAMYWYRQDPGQGLRLIYYSQIVNDFQKGDIAEGYSVSREKKESFPLTVTSAQKNPTAFYLCASGDRVAEQYFGPGTRLTVT.

The rearrangement uses TRBV6-5 and TRBJ2-4; 7 bases agree with TRBD1. CDR3 length equals 15 residues. The V segment lost 5 bases and the J segment 5 bases; nucleotides outside the gene matches: 9. Germline V gene data show CDR1 as MNHEY and CDR2 as SVGAGI. The CDR3 is CASSKQGKVENIQYF. CDR3 bases: TGTGCCAGCAGTAAACAGGGGAAGGTTGAAAACATTCAGTACTTC.

The genes are TRBV6-6 and TRBJ2-3, with TRBD2 as a possible D gene (6 bases). Germline CDR1 reads MNHNY; CDR2 reads SVGAGI (reference sequence). The V end lost 6 bases, the J end lost 5 bases, and 21 bases lay between the germline ends. This CDR3 region has 16 residues. CDR3 in amino acids: CASRHPGEVQGDTQYF. CDR3 bases: TGTGCCAGCAGACACCCTGGGGAGGTTCAAGGAGATACGCAGTATTTT.

The chain recombines TRBV28 with TRBJ1-3; D perhaps matches TRBD1 (5 bases). Looked up from germline, CDR1 is MDHEN and CDR2 is SYDVKM. V lost 0 bases and J 1 base, leaving 10 bases between the germline ends. The length of the CDR3 is 16 residues. The CDR3 loop reads CASSLWGVESGNTIYF. The CDR3 nucleotides read TGTGCCAGCAGTTTATGGGGGGTTGAGTCTGGAAACACCATATATTTT. The whole variable domain, remainder taken from reference TRBV28 and TRBJ1-3, is DVKVTQSSRYLVKRTGEKVFLECVQDMDHENMFWYRQDPGLGLRLIYFSYDVKMKEKGDIPEGYSVSREKKERFSLILESASTNQTSMYLCASSLWGVESGNTIYFGEGSWLTVV.

The chain links TRBV6-6 to TRBJ1-1; 10 bases fit TRBD1. The junction had 8 bases not matched to a gene; V was cut back by 7 bases and J by 9 bases. From germline, CDR1 is MNHNY and CDR2 SVGAGI (reference sequence). This CDR3 has 13 amino acids. The CDR3 is CASTPMTGGQAFF. In nucleotides, the CDR3 is TGTGCCAGCACCCCGATGACAGGGGGCCAAGCTTTCTTT.

This chain links TRBV11-1 with TRBJ2-7, with 8 positions matching TRBD2. CDR1 is SGHAT, CDR2 FQDESV, per germline (reference sequence). V lost 5 bases to trimming and J lost 7 bases; unmatched junction nucleotides: 10. This CDR3 has 14 residues. CDR3 amino acids: CASSTGTRNGEQYF. The DNA for the CDR3 is TGTGCCAGCAGCACCGGGACTAGGAATGGGGAGCAGTACTTC.